The rows below give T cell receptor beta chains drawn from one sample of a study of blood T cell repertoires in COVID-19. Using immunoSEQ multiplex PCR, the repertoire was profiled, and TCRdb retains in-frame clones only, with some absent. The table has 200,000 to 300,000 clones, 70% to 90% seen once; the top ten hold 2.5% to 3.5%. The sequencing input was PBMCs or T cells enriched from blood (not recorded which). The receptors stem from a woman aged 40 to 49 with acute COVID-19. The CDR3 runs from the conserved cysteine through the conserved F or W. The order of the fields is J gene, clone size, D gene, V gene, CDR3 DNA, CDR3 protein. D genes are given only for firm matches. Not every row has a clone size; where given, it reads once, few, many or a size class.

j_gene: TRBJ2-7; abundance: -; d_gene: TRBD2; v_gene: TRBV14; CDR3nt: TGTGCCAGCAGCCTTGGGGGACTAGCGGGAGGGAGCTCCTACGAGCAGTACTTC; CDR3aa: CASSLGGLAGGSSYEQYF
j_gene: TRBJ2-1; abundance: -; d_gene: -; v_gene: TRBV28; CDR3nt: TGTGCCAGCAGTTTTCGGAATGAGCAGTTCTTC; CDR3aa: CASSFRNEQFF
j_gene: TRBJ2-7; abundance: -; d_gene: -; v_gene: TRBV29-1; CDR3nt: TGCAGCGTTGAAGGTGTGGGCAATCCCTACGAGCAGTACTTC; CDR3aa: CSVEGVGNPYEQYF
j_gene: TRBJ2-1; abundance: -; d_gene: TRBD2; v_gene: TRBV7-7; CDR3nt: TGTGCTAGCAGTCTAACAGGACTAGCGGGAGTGAATGAGCAGTTCTTC; CDR3aa: CASSLTGLAGVNEQFF
j_gene: TRBJ2-5; abundance: -; d_gene: -; v_gene: TRBV7-3; CDR3nt: TGTGCCAGCAGCCCACTTGCCCAGGGTATAGAGACCCAGTACTTC; CDR3aa: CASSPLAQGIETQYF
j_gene: TRBJ2-1; abundance: -; d_gene: TRBD2; v_gene: TRBV3-1/TRBV3-2; CDR3nt: TGTGCCAGCAGCCCTAGCGGGATCAGCTACAATGAGCAGTTCTTC; CDR3aa: CASSPSGISYNEQFF
j_gene: TRBJ2-1; abundance: -; d_gene: -; v_gene: TRBV4-1; CDR3nt: TGCGCCAGCAGCCAATTCGGGAGCTCCTACAATGAGCAGTTCTTC; CDR3aa: CASSQFGSSYNEQFF
j_gene: TRBJ2-2; abundance: -; d_gene: TRBD2; v_gene: TRBV10-1; CDR3nt: TGCGCCAGCAGACCTAGCGGGAACACCGGGGAGCTGTTTTTT; CDR3aa: CASRPSGNTGELFF
j_gene: TRBJ1-2; abundance: -; d_gene: -; v_gene: TRBV10-2; CDR3nt: TGCGCCAGCAGTGAAGGAGGAGTGCTTAACTATGGCTACACCTTC; CDR3aa: CASSEGGVLNYGYTF
j_gene: TRBJ2-7; abundance: -; d_gene: -; v_gene: TRBV21-1; CDR3nt: TGTGCCAGCAGCAAAGGGGCCGAGCAGTACTTC; CDR3aa: CASSKGAEQYF
j_gene: TRBJ2-1; abundance: -; d_gene: TRBD1; v_gene: TRBV24-1; CDR3nt: TGTGCCACCAGTGATTCCCCGGACAGGTACAATGAGCAGTTCTTC; CDR3aa: CATSDSPDRYNEQFF
j_gene: TRBJ2-7; abundance: -; d_gene: -; v_gene: TRBV28; CDR3nt: TGTGCCAGCGGATCAGGGGAGCGCGAGCAGTACTTC; CDR3aa: CASGSGEREQYF
j_gene: TRBJ1-1; abundance: few; d_gene: TRBD1; v_gene: TRBV29-1; CDR3nt: TGCAGCGCTCAACCGGGACAGCTGAACACTGAAGCTTTCTTT; CDR3aa: CSAQPGQLNTEAFF
j_gene: TRBJ2-7; abundance: -; d_gene: -; v_gene: TRBV19; CDR3nt: TGTGCCAGTAGTAGACCAGGTTCAAACGAGCAGTACTTC; CDR3aa: CASSRPGSNEQYF
j_gene: TRBJ2-7; abundance: -; d_gene: -; v_gene: TRBV3-1/TRBV3-2; CDR3nt: TGTGCCAGCAGCCTCGGGAGCACCTACGAGCAGTACTTC; CDR3aa: CASSLGSTYEQYF
j_gene: TRBJ1-1; abundance: -; d_gene: -; v_gene: TRBV2; CDR3nt: TGTGCCAGCAGGGGCCCGAACACTGAAGCTTTCTTT; CDR3aa: CASRGPNTEAFF
j_gene: TRBJ2-7; abundance: -; d_gene: -; v_gene: TRBV5-5; CDR3nt: TGTGCCAGCAGCCCGTGGCGGGACGCCGACTCGCAGTACTTC; CDR3aa: CASSPWRDADSQYF